Each of the 23 T cell receptor beta chains below was sequenced from the same sample in a study of identifying expanded T cells in peripheral blood. Method: immunoSEQ multiplex PCR; TCRdb's copy keeps in-frame clones and lacks some. This table has about 58,000 clones, about nine tenths appearing once. The material sequenced was blood. These receptors were obtained from a person aged 18-69 years in good health.

This clone was seen just once. The rearrangement joins TRBV7-3 to TRBJ2-1; TRBD2 agrees at 7 bases. With 1 base clipped from V and 8 bases from J, the junction kept 11 bases outside the gene matches. The length of the CDR3 is 16 residues. Per germline, CDR1 SGHTA and CDR2 FQGTGA. The CDR3 protein is CASSLIPSGQGDEQFF. The DNA of the CDR3 is TGTGCCAGCAGCTTAATCCCTAGCGGCCAAGGGGATGAGCAGTTCTTC.

The chain joins TRBV4-3 to TRBJ2-7; D ambiguous. Trimming took 0 bases from V and 1 from J, leaving 7 bases between them. This CDR3 has 14 amino acids. Germline CDR1 and CDR2: LGHNA and YSLEER. This CDR3 is CASSQDYRSYEQYF. The CDR3 coding sequence is TGCGCCAGCAGCCAAGATTATCGTTCCTACGAGCAGTACTTC.

The rearrangement links TRBV18 to TRBJ2-3; maybe TRBD2 (5 bases). The CDR3 runs 15 residues. V lost 3 bases and J lost 4, with 14 bases in between. Germline V gene lookup returns CDR1 KGHSH and CDR2 LQKENI. The CDR3 is CASSPPTSFPDTQYF. In DNA form, the CDR3 reads TGTGCCAGCTCACCTCCAACTAGTTTCCCAGATACGCAGTATTTT.

The chain recombines TRBV7-2 with TRBJ2-7; the D call may be TRBD1 or TRBD2 (5 bases each). V was shortened by 5 bases and J by 3 bases, with 14 bases between the two germline ends. The length of the CDR3 is 14 residues. Germline CDR1 and CDR2: SGHTA and FQGNSA. For the CDR3, the DNA is TGTGCCAGCAGCCAGGGACCTACCATCTACGAGCAGTACTTC. Translated, it gives CASSQGPTIYEQYF.

This clone appeared once. The chain combines TRBV6-1 with TRBJ2-3; TRBD2 agrees at 9 bases. Losses at the gene ends were 7 bases for V and 6 bases for J; bases not matched to a gene: 11. CDR3 length equals 15 residues. CDR1 and CDR2 (germline): MNHNS, SASEGT. CDR3 nucleotide sequence: TGTGCCAGCAATCGCCAAGCGGGGGGCTCGGATACGCAGTATTTT. It yields the protein CASNRQAGGSDTQYF.

The genes are TRBV10-2 and TRBJ1-2; D is perhaps TRBD1 (5 bases). Per the germline V gene, CDR1 is WSHSY and CDR2 is SAAADI. V was trimmed by 7 bases and J by 6 bases, leaving 18 bases between them. The CDR3 is made up of 14 amino acids. The CDR3 sequence: CASTEGQVLHGYTF. The CDR3 DNA is TGCGCCAGCACAGAGGGGCAGGTACTCCATGGCTACACCTTC.

The chain combines TRBV6-6 with TRBJ2-5; TRBD1 agrees at 9 bases. Germline V lookup: CDR1 MNHNY, CDR2 SVGAGI (reference sequence). The CDR3 extends over 15 amino acids. The V and J ends lost 5 bases and 5 bases, in that order; junction bases with no gene match: 9. The CDR3 loop reads CASSRGQGGAETQYF. In nucleotides, the CDR3 is TGTGCCAGCAGTAGGGGACAGGGTGGGGCGGAGACCCAGTACTTC.

The chain links TRBV6-4 to TRBJ2-1; TRBD2 matches 8 bases. Germline V gene sequence: CDR1 MRHNA, CDR2 SNTAGT. The junction had 6 bases not matched to a gene; V was cut back by 7 bases and J by 1 base. CDR3 length: 15 amino acids. CDR3 region: CASKRRGDSYNEQFF. The CDR3 nucleotides read TGTGCCAGCAAAAGGCGGGGGGATTCCTACAATGAGCAGTTCTTC.

The CDR3 loop is CASSTRDTLVSNQPQHF. The CDR3 coding sequence is TGTGCCAGTAGTACTCGGGACACCCTGGTGAGCAATCAGCCCCAGCATTTT. The chain combines TRBV19 with TRBJ1-5; perhaps TRBD1 as D (6 bases). The CDR3 spans 17 residues. Deletions cut 4 bases from V and 1 base from J, with 17 bases between. The germline CDR1 and CDR2 sequences are LNHDA and SQIVND (reference sequence).

The rearrangement links TRBV20-1 to TRBJ2-5; TRBD1 matches at 7 bases. The CDR3 length is 11 residues. Germline V CDR1 and CDR2: DFQATT, SNEGSKA (reference sequence). Trimming took 6 bases from V and 5 from J; bases not matched to a gene: 3. The CDR3: CSAGGAETQYF. The CDR3, as DNA: TGCAGTGCAGGGGGCGCGGAGACCCAGTACTTC.

This clone has only one observation. The rearrangement uses TRBV9 and TRBJ2-5; 11 bases agree with TRBD2. Looked up from germline, CDR1 is SGDLS and CDR2 is YYNGEE. V dropped 2 bases and J dropped 4; count of bases not matched to a gene: 4. The CDR3 has 15 residues. The CDR3 sequence is CASSVLLAGGETQYF. The CDR3 bases are TGTGCCAGCAGCGTCCTGCTAGCGGGGGGAGAGACCCAGTACTTC.

This chain joins TRBV7-2 and TRBJ1-2; no clear D gene. The germline CDR1 and CDR2 sequences are SGHTA and FQGNSA. V gave up 2 bases and J gave up 6 bases, with 13 bases separating them. This CDR3 contains 14 residues. CDR3 in amino acids: CASSLSLGSDGYTF. The CDR3 DNA is TGTGCCAGCAGCTTATCCCTAGGTTCGGATGGCTACACCTTC.

The chain has TRBV13 and TRBJ1-1, with TRBD1 identical over 7 bases. CDR3 length: 13 amino acids. The germline V gene has CDR1 PRHDT and CDR2 FYEKMQ (reference sequence). Germline trimming cut 4 bases from V and 3 bases from J; bases unmatched to any gene: 2. The CDR3 DNA follows: TGTGCCAGCAGCTCCAGGGGGTACACTGAAGCTTTCTTT. Translating gives CASSSRGYTEAFF.

This clone was seen just once. The V and J genes are TRBV11-2 and TRBJ2-7; 7 positions agree with TRBD2. This CDR3 spans 14 amino acids. Germline V lookup: CDR1 SGHAT, CDR2 FQNNGV. Losses at the gene ends were 3 bases for V and 4 bases for J; bases not matched to a gene: 6. The CDR3, as DNA: TGTGCCAGCAGCTTGGCAGGGCGGGGGTACGAGCAGTACTTC. It specifies CASSLAGRGYEQYF.

V and J are TRBV2 and TRBJ2-6, with D possibly matching TRBD1 (7 bases). Germline CDR1 and CDR2: SNHLY and FYNNEI. The CDR3 consists of 16 residues. V lost 5 bases, J lost 3 bases, and 14 bases lay in between. The DNA for the CDR3 is TGTGCCAGCAGTCTACAGGGGCGGGGTGGGGCCAACGTCCTGACTTTC. As protein: CASSLQGRGGANVLTF.

V gene TRBV6-6 combines with J gene TRBJ2-7; no firm D call. The CDR3 extends over 12 amino acids. V lost 5 bases, J lost 0 bases, and 5 bases lay in between. The germline gives CDR1 MNHNY, CDR2 SVGAGI (reference sequence). The CDR3 is CASSADSYEQYF. CDR3 coding DNA: TGTGCCAGCAGTGCGGACTCCTACGAGCAGTACTTC.

This chain connects TRBV7-3 to TRBJ2-5, with D unresolved. Germline CDR1 and CDR2: SGHTA and FQGTGA. The CDR3 totals 14 residues. The V and J ends lost 5 bases and 1 base respectively, with 11 bases between them. In nucleotides, the CDR3 is TGTGCCAGCAGCGCTCAACCCTCCCAAGAGACCCAGTACTTC. Translation gives CASSAQPSQETQYF. Combining the CDR3 with reference TRBV7-3 and TRBJ2-5 gives the whole variable domain GAGVSQTPSNKVTEKGKYVELRCDPISGHTALYWYRQSLGQGPEFLIYFQGTGAADDSGLPNDRFFAVRPEGSVSTLKIQRTERGDSAVYLCASSAQPSQETQYFGPGTRLLVL.

The chain is built from TRBV28 and TRBJ1-5, with 7 bases aligning to TRBD1. The CDR3 runs to 12 residues. With V trimmed by 4 bases and J by 12 bases, 6 bases remained unmatched. Germline loops: CDR1 MDHEN, CDR2 SYDVKM. CDR3 nucleotide sequence: TGTGCCAGCAGTTCCCCAGGGGGAGGCCAGCATTTT. It yields the protein CASSSPGGGQHF.

CDR3 residues: CASSLIGNKPNSPLHF. The CDR3 coding sequence is TGCGCCAGCAGCTTAATAGGGAATAAACCTAATTCACCCCTCCACTTT. The chain uses TRBV5-1 and TRBJ1-6; D remains unclear. Germline assignment: CDR1 SGHRS and CDR2 YFSETQ. This CDR3 is built from 16 residues. V was pared by 2 bases and J by 6 bases, with 15 bases between.

V is TRBV5-5 and J is TRBJ2-3; D perhaps matches TRBD2 (6 bases). The CDR3 spans 14 residues. Germline V gene data show CDR1 as SGHKS and CDR2 as YYEKEE (reference sequence). Trimming took off 7 bases at V and 2 bases at J, with 14 bases between the two ends. The CDR3 DNA follows: TGTGCCAGCTCCATGCTAGCGACCACAGATACGCAGTATTTT. Protein product: CASSMLATTDTQYF.

The chain links TRBV28 to TRBJ1-2; D call uncertain. V lost 4 bases to trimming and J lost 4 bases, with 16 bases between them. The CDR3 spans 15 residues. Germline CDR1 MDHEN, CDR2 SYDVKM. The CDR3 region is CASSSPQDGLYGYTF. CDR3 DNA sequence: TGTGCCAGCAGTTCTCCCCAGGACGGTCTCTATGGCTACACCTTC.

The chain joins TRBV4-1 to TRBJ1-2, with unresolved D. Germline V gene data show CDR1 as MGHRA and CDR2 as YSYEKL. With 3 bases removed from V and 3 bases from J, the gap between germline ends came to 17 bases. This CDR3 contains 16 residues. The CDR3 reads CASSQTPSAGHYGYTF. CDR3 nucleotide sequence: TGCGCCAGCAGCCAGACCCCCTCGGCAGGCCACTATGGCTACACCTTC.

This chain links TRBV19 with TRBJ2-3, with D perhaps TRBD2 (6 bases). Trimming pared 0 bases from V and 5 bases from J, leaving 15 bases between. This CDR3 contains 16 residues. Germline V gene sequence: CDR1 LNHDA, CDR2 SQIVND (reference sequence). DNA for the CDR3: TGTGCCAGTAGTATAGAATTCGCGGGATTGGGAGATACGCAGTATTTT. This gives the protein CASSIEFAGLGDTQYF. The whole variable domain, filled in from reference TRBV19 and TRBJ2-3, reads DGGITQSPKYLFRKEGQNVTLSCEQNLNHDAMYWYRQDPGQGLRLIYYSQIVNDFQKGDIAEGYSVSREKKESFPLTVTSAQKNPTAFYLCASSIEFAGLGDTQYFGPGTRLTVL.